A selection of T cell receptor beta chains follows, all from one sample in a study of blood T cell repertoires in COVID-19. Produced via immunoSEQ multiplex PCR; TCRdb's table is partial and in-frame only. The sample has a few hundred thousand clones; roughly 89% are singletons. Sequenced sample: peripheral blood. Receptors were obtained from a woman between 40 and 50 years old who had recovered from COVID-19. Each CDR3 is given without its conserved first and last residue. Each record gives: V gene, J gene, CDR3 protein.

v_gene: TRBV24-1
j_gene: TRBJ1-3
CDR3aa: ATSDYNSGNTIY

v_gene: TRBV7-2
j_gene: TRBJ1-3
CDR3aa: ASSSYLEAGNTIY

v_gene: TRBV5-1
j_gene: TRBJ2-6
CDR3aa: ASSLQFSGANVLT

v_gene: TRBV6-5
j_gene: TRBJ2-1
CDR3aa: ASSYGAGPANEQF

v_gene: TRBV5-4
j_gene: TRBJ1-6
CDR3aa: ASSWQGAGSPLH

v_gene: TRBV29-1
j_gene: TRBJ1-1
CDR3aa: SVEDGWTEAF

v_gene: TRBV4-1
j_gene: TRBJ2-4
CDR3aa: ASSQVGGIAKNIQY

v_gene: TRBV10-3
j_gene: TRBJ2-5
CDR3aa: AIQGQGAQETQY

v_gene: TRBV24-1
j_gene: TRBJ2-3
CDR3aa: ATSDSQGLDTQY

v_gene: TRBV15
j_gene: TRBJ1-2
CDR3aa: ATSRDHRQTYGYT

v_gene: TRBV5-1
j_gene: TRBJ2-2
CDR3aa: ASSGGARTGELF

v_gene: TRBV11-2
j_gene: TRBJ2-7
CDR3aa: ASSLETADSYEQY

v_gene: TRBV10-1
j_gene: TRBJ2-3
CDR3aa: ASSDAGSSTDTQY

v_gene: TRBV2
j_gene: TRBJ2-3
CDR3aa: ASSDPRGLLGDTQY

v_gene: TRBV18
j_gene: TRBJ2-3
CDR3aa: ASSLGLAATDTQY

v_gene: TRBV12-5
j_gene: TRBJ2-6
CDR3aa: ASGMPGGLSGANVLT

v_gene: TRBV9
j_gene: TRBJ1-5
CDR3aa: ASSVDGGNQPQH

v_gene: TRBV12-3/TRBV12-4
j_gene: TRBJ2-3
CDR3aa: ASSLVSDTQY

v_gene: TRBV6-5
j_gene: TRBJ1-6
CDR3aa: ASRWRTGKLSPLH

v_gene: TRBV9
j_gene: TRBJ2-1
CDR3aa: ASSPGQGRRLRDEQF

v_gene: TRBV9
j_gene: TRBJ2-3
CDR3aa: ASSGTSGTDTQY

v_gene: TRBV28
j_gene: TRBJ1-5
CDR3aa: ASRGGSQPQH

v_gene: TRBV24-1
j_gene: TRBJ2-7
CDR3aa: ATSDSAGINEQY

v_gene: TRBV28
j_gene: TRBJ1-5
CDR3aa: ASSFRYRHSH

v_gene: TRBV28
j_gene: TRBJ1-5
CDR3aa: ASSLNIYSNQPQH

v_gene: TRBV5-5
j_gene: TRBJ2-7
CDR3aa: ASRTGPRTGTLLGEQY

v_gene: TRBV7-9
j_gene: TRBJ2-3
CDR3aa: ASSSQGALTDTQY

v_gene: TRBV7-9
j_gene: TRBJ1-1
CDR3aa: ASGLIENTEAF

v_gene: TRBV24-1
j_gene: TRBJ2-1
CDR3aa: ATSDTTASSYNEQF

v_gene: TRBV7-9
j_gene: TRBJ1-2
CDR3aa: ASERKDRGFGYT

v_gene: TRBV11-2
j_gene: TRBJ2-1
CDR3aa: ASSSELYNEQF

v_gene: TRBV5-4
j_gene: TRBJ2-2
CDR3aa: ASNRNTGELF

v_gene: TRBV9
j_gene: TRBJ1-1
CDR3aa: ASSARQGEGTEAF